Below are 25 T cell receptor beta chains sequenced from a single sample in a study of blood T cell repertoires in COVID-19. The assay was immunoSEQ multiplex PCR, and TCRdb's table has in-frame clones only and misses some. The table includes a few hundred thousand clones, 80% to 85% detected once. The specimen sequenced was PBMCs or T cells enriched from blood (not recorded which). The receptors derive from a middle-aged man who had recovered from COVID-19.

V is TRBV5-6 and J is TRBJ1-6; no firm D call. CDR1 is SGHDT and CDR2 is YYEEEE in the germline V gene. The V end lost 5 bases, the J end lost 10 bases, and 19 bases lay between the germline ends. This CDR3 contains 15 residues. The DNA of the CDR3 is TGTGCCAGCAGTCGAAGAGGTGGCAGTCGGTCACCCCTCCACTTT. Translation gives CASSRRGGSRSPLHF.

This clone was seen only a few times. The rearrangement uses TRBV6-1 and TRBJ1-2, with D possibly TRBD1 on 6 matching bases. V gave up 2 bases and J gave up 6 bases, with 13 bases separating them. CDR1 and CDR2 from the germline V gene are MNHNS and SASEGT. The CDR3 spans 14 residues. The CDR3 loop reads CASSERWTEDGYTF. In DNA, the CDR3 is TGTGCCAGCAGTGAACGCTGGACAGAGGATGGCTACACCTTC.

The chain combines TRBV28 with TRBJ2-3, with TRBD2 matching 14 bases. The germline CDR1 and CDR2 sequences are MDHEN and SYDVKM. Losses at the gene ends were 6 bases for V and 6 bases for J; bases not matched to a gene: 11. CDR3 length equals 17 residues. CDR3 region: CASSSVLTSGRGDTQYF. For the CDR3, the DNA is TGTGCCAGCAGCTCCGTATTGACTAGCGGGAGGGGCGATACGCAGTATTTT.

The chain joins TRBV5-5 to TRBJ1-1; D not resolved. Germline V gives CDR1 SGHKS, CDR2 YYEKEE (reference sequence). CDR3 length: 15 residues. Between the trimmed V and J ends, which lost 0 bases and 1 base, there was a span of 10 bases. The DNA for the CDR3 is TGTGCCAGCAGCTTGGTTAGCGGGTCGAACACTGAAGCTTTCTTT. Its translation is CASSLVSGSNTEAFF.

The rearrangement joins TRBV5-5 to TRBJ1-5; 8 bases fit TRBD1. This CDR3 contains 19 residues. From germline, CDR1 is SGHKS and CDR2 YYEKEE (reference sequence). Trimming removed 4 bases from V and 9 bases from J; junction bases left unmatched: 24. CDR3 in amino acids: CASSTNRGQGSLHPGPQHF. In DNA, the CDR3 is TGTGCCAGCAGCACCAATCGTGGACAGGGTTCTCTCCACCCGGGGCCCCAGCATTTT.

The rearrangement joins TRBV29-1 to TRBJ2-7, with 10 bases that match TRBD1. Germline loops: CDR1 SQVTM, CDR2 ANQGSEA. The CDR3 length is 16 residues. The trim removed 1 base at V and 4 bases at J, leaving 10 bases unmatched. DNA of the CDR3: TGCAGCGTTGAAGGCCTTGGGTGGGACAGGGGTTACGAGCAGTACTTC. Translating it yields CSVEGLGWDRGYEQYF.

V gene TRBV6-5 combines with J gene TRBJ2-7; D gene ambiguous. The CDR3 has 15 amino acids. Germline CDR1 reads MNHEY; CDR2 reads SVGAGI. The V end was cut by 2 bases, the J end by 3 bases, with 14 bases between. The CDR3 loop reads CASSYVRSNLYEQYF. The CDR3 DNA sequence: TGTGCCAGCAGTTACGTGCGGTCAAACCTCTACGAGCAGTACTTC.

V is TRBV7-9 and J is TRBJ1-5; D is unclear. The CDR3 has 14 amino acids. Germline V gene lookup returns CDR1 SEHNR and CDR2 FQNEAQ (reference sequence). Deletions cut 5 bases from V and 5 bases from J, with 13 bases between. The CDR3 sequence: CASSPRESYQPQHF. The DNA for the CDR3 is TGTGCCAGCAGCCCCCGGGAATCCTATCAGCCCCAGCATTTT.

This clone was found a few times. The gene calls are TRBV27 and TRBJ2-2; D is unresolved. The CDR3 is made up of 12 amino acids. V lost 4 bases, J lost 3 bases, and 3 bases lay in between. Germline CDR1 reads MNHEY; CDR2 reads SMNVEV (reference sequence). CDR3 residues: CASSSYTGELFF. CDR3 bases: TGTGCCAGCAGTTCCTACACCGGGGAGCTGTTTTTT.

The chain couples TRBV19 to TRBJ1-1; no reliable D call. Trimming left V 3 bases short and J 0 bases short, with 8 bases between. CDR1 and CDR2 from the germline V gene are LNHDA and SQIVND (reference sequence). The CDR3 consists of 14 residues. This CDR3 reads CASSIPALNTEAFF. The CDR3 DNA reads as TGTGCCAGTAGTATTCCAGCGTTGAACACTGAAGCTTTCTTT.

This clone was observed a few times. This chain links TRBV3-1 (or the pseudogene TRBV3-2) with TRBJ2-7; 9 bases are shared with TRBD1. From germline, CDR1 is LGHDT and CDR2 YNNKEL (reference sequence). J gave up 4 bases and V 1 base, and 5 bases lay outside the gene matches. There are 15 residues in the CDR3. The CDR3 nucleotides are TGTGCCAGCAGCCAAGGAACGGACAGGGGATACGAGCAGTACTTC. Encoded protein: CASSQGTDRGYEQYF.

The chain uses TRBV11-2 and TRBJ1-2, with TRBD1 matching over 8 bases. Germline lookup yields CDR1 SGHAT and CDR2 FQNNGV. Trimming took 4 bases from V and 8 from J; bases not matched to a gene: 3. This CDR3 contains 12 residues. The CDR3 sequence is CASSYQGAGYTF. The CDR3 DNA reads as TGTGCCAGCAGCTATCAGGGGGCAGGCTACACCTTC.

The V and J genes are TRBV2 and TRBJ1-1; perhaps TRBD1 as D (6 bases). The CDR3 has 13 amino acids. V lost 6 bases to trimming and J lost 4 bases, with 12 bases between them. Germline CDR1 is SNHLY and CDR2 is FYNNEI. DNA for the CDR3: TGTGCCAGCAGGGCCGGGACATCCACTGAAGCTTTCTTT. The encoded protein is CASRAGTSTEAFF.

J is TRBJ2-2 and V is TRBV19; the D is unclear. This CDR3 is 15 amino acids long. Trimming pared 6 bases from V and 6 bases from J, leaving 17 bases between. In germline, CDR1 is LNHDA, CDR2 SQIVND (reference sequence). The CDR3, as DNA: TGTGCCAGTAGACCAGGATTATCAACGGCCGGGGAGCTGTTTTTT. Its protein is CASRPGLSTAGELFF. Drawing the rest from reference TRBV19 and TRBJ2-2, the complete variable domain is DGGITQSPKYLFRKEGQNVTLSCEQNLNHDAMYWYRQDPGQGLRLIYYSQIVNDFQKGDIAEGYSVSREKKESFPLTVTSAQKNPTAFYLCASRPGLSTAGELFFGEGSRLTVL.

The V and J genes are TRBV5-1 and TRBJ2-2; 9 nucleotides agree with TRBD2. J was trimmed by 4 bases and V by 1 base; bases with no gene match: 11. The CDR3 runs 18 residues. CDR1 is SGHRS, CDR2 YFSETQ, per germline. Here the CDR3 DNA reads TGCGCCAGCAGCTTGTCGTTACGCGGGAGGGCCTTCACCGGGGAGCTGTTTTTT. It encodes CASSLSLRGRAFTGELFF. The full variable domain, completed using reference TRBV5-1 and TRBJ2-2, is KAGVTQTPRYLIKTRGQQVTLSCSPISGHRSVSWYQQTPGQGLQFLFEYFSETQRNKGNFPGRFSGRQFSNSRSEMNVSTLELGDSALYLCASSLSLRGRAFTGELFFGEGSRLTVL.

The CDR3 coding sequence is TGTGCCAGCTCACCACAACTAGCGGGAAGCTCCTACAATGAGCAGTTCTTC. This gives the protein CASSPQLAGSSYNEQFF. This sequence joins TRBV18 and TRBJ2-1; TRBD2 agrees at 10 bases. V shed 1 base, J shed 0 bases, and the junction held 3 bases outside the gene matches. The CDR3 is 17 residues long. Germline V lookup: CDR1 KGHSH, CDR2 LQKENI.

V is TRBV5-1 and J is TRBJ2-3; tentatively, D is TRBD1 (5 bases). CDR1 SGHRS and CDR2 YFSETQ come from the germline V gene. Between the trimmed V and J ends, which lost 4 bases and 4 bases, there was a span of 16 bases. This CDR3 region has 15 residues. The CDR3 DNA reads TGCGCCAGCAGCCTCTGGGGCAGGGCCCCAGATACGCAGTATTTT. Protein sequence: CASSLWGRAPDTQYF.

The chain employs TRBV13 and TRBJ2-1; 13 nucleotides agree with TRBD2. Germline assignment: CDR1 PRHDT and CDR2 FYEKMQ (reference sequence). J lost 10 bases, V lost 5 bases, and 5 bases had no gene match. The CDR3 loop spans 14 amino acids. The CDR3 region has the DNA TGTGCCAGCAGCCCTATACTAGCGGGAGGGGAGCAGTTCTTC. Translation gives CASSPILAGGEQFF.

The chain has TRBV7-2 and TRBJ1-1; D not certain. Trimming removed 1 base at V and 5 bases at J, with 11 bases between. CDR1 and CDR2 from the germline V gene are SGHTA and FQGNSA. The CDR3 sequence is 14 residues long. Written as DNA, the CDR3 is TGTGCCAGCAGCTTAGAGCGTTCGGGGACTGAAGCTTTCTTT. It encodes CASSLERSGTEAFF.

The chain has TRBV7-9 and TRBJ2-1; D unclear. The V end lost 3 bases, the J end lost 4 bases, and 13 bases lay between the germline ends. The CDR3 totals 15 residues. The V gene's germline CDR1 is SEHNR and CDR2 FQNEAQ (reference sequence). CDR3 DNA sequence: TGTGCCAGCAGCTTGCCCAGCGCGGCGTACAATGAGCAGTTCTTC. Its translation: CASSLPSAAYNEQFF.

This clone was detected once. V gene TRBV28 combines with J gene TRBJ2-3, with 11 bases aligning to TRBD2. The germline V gene has CDR1 MDHEN and CDR2 SYDVKM. Losses at the gene ends were 5 bases for V and 0 bases for J; bases not matched to a gene: 4. There are 16 residues in the CDR3. Here the CDR3 DNA reads TGTGCCAGCAGTCCCTTAGCGGGAGGGAGCACAGATACGCAGTATTTT. This codes for CASSPLAGGSTDTQYF.

The chain uses TRBV30 and TRBJ1-1; 9 bases agree with TRBD1. Germline CDR1 is GTSNPN and CDR2 is SVGIG (reference sequence). V lost 5 bases to trimming and J lost 4 bases; unmatched junction nucleotides: 11. The CDR3 runs to 15 residues. The CDR3 coding sequence is TGTGCCTGGGGGCCAGGGACAGGGTACGGCACTGAAGCTTTCTTT. Residues: CAWGPGTGYGTEAFF.

The chain links TRBV9 to TRBJ2-1; 13 positions match TRBD2. This CDR3 has 17 amino acids. Looked up from germline, CDR1 is SGDLS and CDR2 is YYNGEE. Germline trimming cut 4 bases from V and 3 bases from J; bases unmatched to any gene: 7. The CDR3 sequence: CASSPRTSGRLYNEQFF. Here the CDR3 DNA reads TGTGCCAGCAGCCCCCGGACTAGCGGGAGACTCTACAATGAGCAGTTCTTC.

This chain joins TRBV11-3 and TRBJ1-6, with 7 bases that match TRBD1. The CDR3 extends over 13 amino acids. The J segment lost 14 bases and the V segment lost 5 bases, leaving 9 bases of the junction unmatched. Looked up from germline, CDR1 is SGHNT and CDR2 is YENEEA. Written as DNA, the CDR3 is TGTGCCAGCAGCACCGGGACAGTCCGGACCCTCCACTTT. It is translated as CASSTGTVRTLHF.

This clone was seen only once. The genes are TRBV9 and TRBJ1-2; no reliable D call. The germline V gene encodes CDR1 SGDLS and CDR2 YYNGEE. V dropped 0 bases and J dropped 2 bases, with 5 bases sitting between them. The CDR3 runs 13 residues. CDR3 region: CASSVAENYGYTF. As DNA, the CDR3 is TGTGCCAGCAGCGTAGCAGAAAACTATGGCTACACCTTC.